These T cell receptor beta chains were read from a single sample in a study of blood T cell repertoires in COVID-19. Produced via immunoSEQ multiplex PCR; TCRdb's table is partial and in-frame only. The sample includes a few hundred thousand clones, just under 85% of them seen just once. The specimen sequenced was peripheral blood. These receptors were collected from a woman in her forties or fifties with active or convalescent COVID-19. Both conserved end residues are part of each CDR3. D genes are given only for firm matches. Rows may omit the clone size; those that give it use once, few, many or a size class.

D	length	size	V	J	DNA	CDR3
-	14	-	TRBV25-1	TRBJ1-5	TGTGCCAGCAGTGGATTTGGGAGAGGTCAGCCCCAGCATTTT	CASSGFGRGQPQHF
-	12	-	TRBV13	TRBJ2-5	TGTGCCAGCAGCATCGGGGTGGAGACCCAGTACTTC	CASSIGVETQYF
TRBD2	15	-	TRBV6-5	TRBJ2-1	TGTGCCAGCAGCCTTAGCGGGAGGGCCTTGAATGAGCAGTTCTTC	CASSLSGRALNEQFF
-	12	-	TRBV7-9	TRBJ2-7	TGTGCCAGCAGCTTGGGGAGTTACGAGCAGTACTTC	CASSLGSYEQYF
-	13	-	TRBV7-3	TRBJ1-1	TGTGCCAGCAGCTTATCCTGGAACACTGAAGCTTTCTTT	CASSLSWNTEAFF
TRBD2	15	-	TRBV6-2/TRBV6-3	TRBJ2-7	TGTGCCAGCAGTTACTGGCGGGAGGGCTCCTACGAGCAGTACTTC	CASSYWREGSYEQYF
TRBD1	15	-	TRBV2	TRBJ2-3	TGTGCCAGCAGACTAGGACAGGGAGGCACAGATACGCAGTATTTT	CASRLGQGGTDTQYF
-	15	-	TRBV29-1	TRBJ2-7	TGCAGCGTTGAAGCAGAACAGCCCCTACCTGGCGAGCAGTACTTC	CSVEAEQPLPGEQYF
-	15	-	TRBV6-5	TRBJ2-7	TGTGCCAGCAGCTACGGGGTCTCAACAGGGAACGAGCAGTACTTC	CASSYGVSTGNEQYF
-	15	-	TRBV7-9	TRBJ1-1	TGTGCCAGCAGCCATACAGTCCTCTTGAACACTGAAGCTTTCTTT	CASSHTVLLNTEAFF
-	13	once	TRBV7-8	TRBJ1-2	TGTGCCAGCAGCGGGGGCGTTGGGAATGGCTACACCTTC	CASSGGVGNGYTF
-	18	-	TRBV7-8	TRBJ1-2	TGTGCCAGCAGCTTAGCGGGGGTAGGGGGTGGGGCTAACTATGGCTACACCTTC	CASSLAGVGGGANYGYTF
TRBD1	14	-	TRBV2	TRBJ1-2	TGTGCCAGCATGGGGGACAGGGGAGGCTATGGCTACACCTTC	CASMGDRGGYGYTF
-	15	-	TRBV9	TRBJ2-3	TGTGCCAGCAGCGTAGATGCGGAGAGCACAGATACGCAGTATTTT	CASSVDAESTDTQYF
TRBD2	21	-	TRBV4-2	TRBJ2-7	TGTGCCAGCAGCCAAGTTAGTCCGGGACTAGCGGGGCCAGCCTCCCCCTACGAGCAGTACTTC	CASSQVSPGLAGPASPYEQYF
-	13	-	TRBV12-3/TRBV12-4	TRBJ2-5	TGTGCCAGCACTACCCCCCAGGCAGAGACCCAGTACTTC	CASTTPQAETQYF
-	16	-	TRBV4-1	TRBJ2-1	TGCGCCAGCAGCCAGCGGATAGGGAGTTCCTACAATGAGCAGTTCTTC	CASSQRIGSSYNEQFF
TRBD2	14	-	TRBV9	TRBJ2-1	TGTGCCAGCAGCGTAGAACTAGCGACGAGGGAGCAGTTCTTC	CASSVELATREQFF
-	14	-	TRBV5-1	TRBJ2-5	TGCGCCAGCAGCCCGCCCGACAGACAAGAGACCCAGTACTTC	CASSPPDRQETQYF
-	11	-	TRBV28	TRBJ2-3	TGTGCCAGCAGGCTAGCTGGTACGCAGTATTTT	CASRLAGTQYF
-	13	-	TRBV9	TRBJ1-2	TGTGCCAGCAGCGTAACTTCCGAATATGGCTACACCTTC	CASSVTSEYGYTF
TRBD1	14	-	TRBV30	TRBJ1-4	TGTGCCTGGAGTGATGACAGGGGGCAGGAAAAACTGTTTTTT	CAWSDDRGQEKLFF
-	15	-	TRBV5-8	TRBJ1-1	TGTGCCAGCAACCTGATAGGACGGGGAGGACCTGAAGCTTTCTTT	CASNLIGRGGPEAFF
-	12	-	TRBV4-1	TRBJ1-2	TGCGCCAGCAGCCAAGCCAGGCATGGCTACACCTTC	CASSQARHGYTF
-	16	once	TRBV4-1	TRBJ2-1	TGCGCCAGCAGCCCCCCCGGGACTTCTTCCTACAATGAGCAGTTCTTC	CASSPPGTSSYNEQFF
-	15	-	TRBV4-1	TRBJ1-6	TGCGCCAGCAGCCAAGGACGGGGTGACGGGTCACCCCTCCACTTT	CASSQGRGDGSPLHF
TRBD1	16	-	TRBV28	TRBJ1-1	TGTGCCAGCAGTCTCCTCCCGGGACAGGGGGCGACTGAAGCTTTCTTT	CASSLLPGQGATEAFF
TRBD2	15	-	TRBV5-1	TRBJ2-2	TGCGCCAGCAAGCTAGCGGGTTCGAACACCGGGGAGCTGTTTTTT	CASKLAGSNTGELFF
-	15	-	TRBV28	TRBJ2-3	TGTGCCAGCTACCCAGGGGCAGGGGGCACAGATACGCAGTATTTT	CASYPGAGGTDTQYF
TRBD2	15	-	TRBV4-2	TRBJ2-1	TGTGCCAGCAGCCAAGTTACTAGCGGGAGCAATGAGCAGTTCTTC	CASSQVTSGSNEQFF
-	15	-	TRBV10-3	TRBJ2-7	TGTGCCATCAGTGAGGCGACGGCGGCCGACTACGAGCAGTACTTC	CAISEATAADYEQYF
TRBD2	14	few	TRBV2	TRBJ2-7	TGTGCCAGCGCTAGCGGGAGGGCCGGGAACGAGCAGTACTTC	CASASGRAGNEQYF
-	13	-	TRBV2	TRBJ2-7	TGTGCCAGCAGTGACTCACAACCCTACGAGCAGTACTTC	CASSDSQPYEQYF
TRBD2	15	once	TRBV5-1	TRBJ2-3	TGCGCCAGCAGCTTACCGGGACTAGCTACAGATACGCAGTATTTT	CASSLPGLATDTQYF